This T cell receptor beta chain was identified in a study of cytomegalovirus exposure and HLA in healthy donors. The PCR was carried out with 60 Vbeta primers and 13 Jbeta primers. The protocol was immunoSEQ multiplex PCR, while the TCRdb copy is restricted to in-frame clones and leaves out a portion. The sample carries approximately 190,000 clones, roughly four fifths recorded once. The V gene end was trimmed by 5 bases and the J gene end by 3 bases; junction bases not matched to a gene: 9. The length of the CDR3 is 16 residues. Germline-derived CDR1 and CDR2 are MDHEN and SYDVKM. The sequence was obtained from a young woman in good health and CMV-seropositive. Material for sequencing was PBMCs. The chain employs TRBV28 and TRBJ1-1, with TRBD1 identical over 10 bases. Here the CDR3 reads CASSVPGQGIDTEAFF. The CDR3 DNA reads TGTGCCAGCAGTGTCCCGGGACAGGGGATCGACACTGAAGCTTTCTTT.